These T cell receptor beta chains were read from a single sample in a study of circulating CD8 cells and anti-PD-1 response in melanoma. One entry per CDR3 protein, called by TCRdb with MiXCR from the reads. The sample records 500 or so distinct CDR3 sequences, more than 7% being singletons. Sequencing was performed on CD8+ T cells from PBMCs, taken at baseline or after one month of anti-PD-1 therapy (not recorded which). The source of these receptors is a human donor with melanoma. The CDR3 runs from the conserved cysteine through the conserved F or W. Fields, in order: clone size, D gene, J gene, V gene, CDR3 protein, CDR3 DNA. The D gene is left open where the match is weak. The listing skips clone size in some rows; elsewhere it reads once, few, many or a size class.

clone_size: medium-sized; d_call: TRBD2; j_call: TRBJ2-3; v_call: TRBV7-2; cdr3_aa: CASSLAIQRGGRSTDTQYF; cdr3_nt: TGTGCCAGCAGCTTAGCGATCCAGCGGGGGGGCCGCAGCACAGATACGCAGTATTTT
clone_size: medium-sized; d_call: TRBD1; j_call: TRBJ2-1; v_call: TRBV20-1; cdr3_aa: CSASGTGVSYNEQFF; cdr3_nt: TGCAGTGCTAGTGGGACAGGGGTCTCCTACAATGAGCAGTTCTTC
clone_size: .; d_call: .; j_call: TRBJ1-1; v_call: TRBV2; cdr3_aa: CATAGTEAFF; cdr3_nt: TGTGCCACCGCTGGCACTGAAGCTTTCTTT
clone_size: medium-sized; d_call: TRBD2; j_call: TRBJ2-5; v_call: TRBV12-3/TRBV12-4; cdr3_aa: CASSFLAGGQETQYF; cdr3_nt: TGTGCCAGCAGTTTCCTAGCGGGGGGGCAAGAGACCCAGTACTTC
clone_size: medium-sized; d_call: .; j_call: TRBJ2-5; v_call: TRBV5-4; cdr3_aa: CASSFGVRRETQYF; cdr3_nt: TGTGCCAGCAGCTTCGGGGTCCGGAGGGAGACCCAGTACTTC
clone_size: few; d_call: .; j_call: TRBJ1-1; v_call: TRBV19; cdr3_aa: CASSIGGGTEAFF; cdr3_nt: TGTGCCAGTAGTATAGGTGGGGGAACTGAAGCTTTCTTT
clone_size: large; d_call: TRBD2; j_call: TRBJ2-2; v_call: TRBV2; cdr3_aa: CASSELPSGNTGELFF; cdr3_nt: TGTGCCAGCAGTGAATTACCTAGCGGGAACACCGGGGAGCTGTTTTTT
clone_size: few; d_call: .; j_call: TRBJ2-1; v_call: TRBV19; cdr3_aa: CASSISSGAYNEQFF; cdr3_nt: TGTGCCAGTAGTATCTCAAGCGGAGCCTACAATGAGCAGTTCTTC
clone_size: large; d_call: .; j_call: TRBJ2-1; v_call: TRBV27; cdr3_aa: CASSFGYEQFF; cdr3_nt: TGTGCCAGCAGTTTCGGCTATGAGCAGTTCTTC
clone_size: medium-sized; d_call: TRBD1; j_call: TRBJ2-4; v_call: TRBV15; cdr3_aa: CATSRWDSKGIQYF; cdr3_nt: TGTGCCACCAGCAGATGGGACAGTAAGGGCATTCAGTACTTC
clone_size: large; d_call: .; j_call: TRBJ1-3; v_call: TRBV28; cdr3_aa: CASRDPGSGNTIYF; cdr3_nt: TGTGCCAGCAGGGACCCCGGCTCTGGAAACACCATATATTTT
clone_size: large; d_call: .; j_call: TRBJ2-7; v_call: TRBV12-3/TRBV12-4; cdr3_aa: CASSRFSGPSYEQYF; cdr3_nt: TGTGCCAGCAGCCGTTTTAGCGGACCTTCCTACGAGCAGTACTTC
clone_size: large; d_call: .; j_call: TRBJ2-3; v_call: TRBV23-1; cdr3_aa: CASTRGRGDTQYF; cdr3_nt: TGCGCCAGCACCCGAGGTAGAGGGGATACGCAGTATTTT
clone_size: few; d_call: .; j_call: TRBJ1-5; v_call: TRBV27; cdr3_aa: CASRAGNQPQHF; cdr3_nt: TGTGCCAGCAGAGCGGGGAATCAGCCCCAGCATTTT
clone_size: large; d_call: TRBD1; j_call: TRBJ2-7; v_call: TRBV20-1; cdr3_aa: CSASSTDRPTYEQYF; cdr3_nt: TGCAGTGCTAGCTCGACGGACAGGCCTACCTACGAGCAGTACTTC
clone_size: few; d_call: .; j_call: TRBJ2-3; v_call: TRBV6-5; cdr3_aa: CASSTDRIGLTDTQYF; cdr3_nt: TGTGCCAGCAGCACCGACAGGATCGGGTTGACAGATACGCAGTATTTT
clone_size: medium-sized; d_call: TRBD2; j_call: TRBJ2-3; v_call: TRBV20-1; cdr3_aa: CSAVGLAGMGTDTQYF; cdr3_nt: TGCAGTGCTGTAGGACTAGCGGGGATGGGTACAGATACGCAGTATTTT
clone_size: few; d_call: TRBD1; j_call: TRBJ2-7; v_call: TRBV28; cdr3_aa: CASSSTGALWVYEQYF; cdr3_nt: TGTGCCAGCAGTTCAACAGGGGCCCTCTGGGTTTACGAGCAGTACTTC
clone_size: few; d_call: .; j_call: TRBJ1-5; v_call: TRBV19; cdr3_aa: CASSTTSNQPQHF; cdr3_nt: TGTGCCAGTAGTACGACAAGCAATCAGCCCCAGCATTTT
clone_size: large; d_call: .; j_call: TRBJ2-7; v_call: TRBV7-9; cdr3_aa: CASSYRDTWYEQYF; cdr3_nt: TGTGCCAGCAGCTACCGGGACACTTGGTACGAGCAGTACTTC
clone_size: large; d_call: TRBD1; j_call: TRBJ1-5; v_call: TRBV7-2; cdr3_aa: CASSLEGAGGSNQPQHF; cdr3_nt: TGTGCCAGCAGCTTAGAGGGGGCCGGAGGTTCTAATCAGCCCCAGCATTTT
clone_size: medium-sized; d_call: .; j_call: TRBJ1-5; v_call: TRBV2; cdr3_aa: CASSLTVNSNQPQHF; cdr3_nt: TGTGCCAGCAGTCTGACAGTGAATAGCAATCAGCCCCAGCATTTT